Shown below are 23 T cell receptor beta chains from a single sample sequenced in a study of CDR3 diversity in severe acne. TCRdb reanalysed the PCR reads using MiXCR and keeps one entry per CDR3 protein. The data contain approximately 80,000 distinct CDR3 sequences, about 54% of them singletons. Specimen: blood. These receptors were collected from a male donor in good health, without acne.

The rearrangement joins TRBV5-1 to TRBJ1-4; no reliable D call. Germline V gene data show CDR1 as SGHRS and CDR2 as YFSETQ. V was pared by 4 bases and J by 8 bases, with 15 bases between. The CDR3 runs to 14 residues. CDR3 protein: CASSTGTSEEKLFF. CDR3 bases: TGCGCCAGCAGCACGGGAACCTCGGAGGAAAAACTGTTTTTT.

This clonotype was counted many times. The gene calls are TRBV3-1 and TRBJ2-2; 7 positions match TRBD1. The CDR3 runs 13 residues. J was trimmed by 3 bases and V by 10 bases; bases with no gene match: 5. Germline loops: CDR1 LGHDT, CDR2 YNNKEL (reference sequence). Here the CDR3 reads CATYRGDTGELFF. CDR3 sequence (DNA): TGTGCCACTTACAGGGGAGACACCGGGGAGCTGTTTTTT.

The sample holds a few counts of this clonotype. This chain connects TRBV10-1 to TRBJ2-7, with TRBD1 identical over 9 bases. Per germline, CDR1 WNHNN and CDR2 SYGVQD (reference sequence). The CDR3 spans 13 residues. The junction had 6 bases not matched to a gene; V was cut back by 8 bases and J by 4 bases. CDR3 residues: CASGGQGTYEQYF. As DNA, the CDR3 is TGCGCCAGCGGGGGACAGGGTACGTACGAGCAGTACTTC.

As DNA, the CDR3 is TGCAGCGTTGGCGGGACTAGCCCCGCAGATACGCAGTATTTT. Protein sequence: CSVGGTSPADTQYF. The chain recombines TRBV29-1 with TRBJ2-3; 9 bases fit TRBD2. The germline V gene has CDR1 SQVTM and CDR2 ANQGSEA. This CDR3 comprises 14 residues. V dropped 4 bases and J dropped 4; count of bases not matched to a gene: 6.

V and J are TRBV20-1 and TRBJ1-5; D gene unclear. CDR1 DFQATT and CDR2 SNEGSKA come from the germline V gene (reference sequence). The V and J ends lost 1 base and 4 bases respectively, with 11 bases between them. The CDR3 runs 14 residues. Here the CDR3 reads CSARVGLENQPQHF. CDR3 bases: TGCAGTGCTAGAGTAGGACTTGAGAATCAGCCCCAGCATTTT.

The chain uses TRBV25-1 and TRBJ1-2; D might be TRBD1 (6 bases). This CDR3 comprises 16 residues. V was trimmed by 2 bases and J by 1 base, leaving 14 bases between them. Germline CDR1 is MGHDK and CDR2 is SYGVNS. This CDR3 reads CASSEGGRGLNYGYTF. The CDR3 region has the DNA TGTGCCAGCAGTGAAGGGGGCCGGGGGCTTAACTATGGCTACACCTTC.

This clonotype was recorded many times. V is TRBV28 and J is TRBJ2-7, with unresolved D. The CDR3 length is 14 residues. Germline CDR1 MDHEN, CDR2 SYDVKM. V lost 2 bases, J lost 4 bases, and 12 bases lay in between. This CDR3 reads CASSLLLFTYEQYF. CDR3 nucleotides: TGTGCCAGCAGTTTACTGCTTTTTACGTACGAGCAGTACTTC.

This clonotype was counted many times. The chain uses TRBV5-6 and TRBJ2-5; D is uncertain. Germline V gene sequence: CDR1 SGHDT, CDR2 YYEEEE. V was trimmed by 2 bases and J by 3 bases, leaving 2 bases between them. This CDR3 has 11 residues. The CDR3 is CASSFKETQYF. The CDR3 DNA reads TGTGCCAGCAGCTTTAAAGAGACCCAGTACTTC.

This clonotype has more than one count but fewer than ten. The chain employs TRBV2 and TRBJ1-1; D is undetermined. The germline V and J ends were trimmed by 1 base and 3 bases, with 9 bases remaining between them. This CDR3 is built from 14 residues. Germline CDR1 is SNHLY and CDR2 is FYNNEI. The CDR3 spells CASSEEVKYTEAFF. CDR3 in DNA: TGTGCCAGCAGTGAAGAGGTGAAATACACTGAAGCTTTCTTT. The full variable domain, rest sourced from reference TRBV2 and TRBJ1-1, is EPEVTQTPSHQVTQMGQEVILRCVPISNHLYFYWYRQILGQKVEFLVSFYNNEISEKSEIFDDQFSVERPDGSNFTLKIRSTKLEDSAMYFCASSEEVKYTEAFFGQGTRLTVV.

This clonotype is categorized as medium-sized (0.01 to 0.1%). The chain uses TRBV20-1 and TRBJ2-6; D is ambiguous. Trimming left V 5 bases short and J 0 bases short, with 11 bases between. Germline V CDR1 and CDR2: DFQATT, SNEGSKA (reference sequence). The CDR3 loop spans 15 amino acids. The CDR3 DNA reads TGCAGTGCTCGGTCCGTAAGCTCTGGGGCCAACGTCCTGACTTTC. It yields the protein CSARSVSSGANVLTF.

The rearrangement uses TRBV29-1 and TRBJ1-2; unclear D gene. V was cut by 4 bases and J by 4 bases, with 16 bases left in between. In germline, CDR1 is SQVTM, CDR2 ANQGSEA. The CDR3 covers 14 residues. This CDR3 reads CSVGRQQPGYGYTF. DNA of the CDR3: TGCAGCGTTGGTAGACAACAGCCGGGCTATGGCTACACCTTC.

This clonotype was seen a few times. This sequence joins TRBV15 and TRBJ1-5; D ambiguous. The germline V gene has CDR1 LNHNV and CDR2 YYDKDF (reference sequence). Trimming removed 0 bases from V and 6 bases from J, with 6 bases in between. CDR3 length: 13 amino acids. The CDR3 reads CATSRDFSQPQHF. The DNA for the CDR3 is TGTGCCACCAGCAGAGATTTTAGTCAGCCCCAGCATTTT.

The J gene is TRBJ1-1, the V gene TRBV19; weak D call: TRBD1 (5 bases). Trimming shortened V by 7 bases and J by 5 bases, and 14 bases separated the two germline ends. Germline V gene sequence: CDR1 LNHDA, CDR2 SQIVND (reference sequence). This CDR3 comprises 13 residues. In nucleotides, the CDR3 is TGTGCCAGTAACCACAGGAAAAGGACTGAAGCTTTCTTT. It is translated as CASNHRKRTEAFF.

This clonotype showed up just a few times. A read error is possible here, since a much larger clone lies one base away. Here the CDR3 DNA reads TGTGCCAGCAGTGAGGAGACAGGGGACACAGATACGCAGTATTTT. This encodes CASSEETGDTDTQYF. The V call is TRBV6-4, the J call TRBJ2-3; TRBD1 agrees at 8 bases. Germline trimming cut 3 bases from V and 2 bases from J; bases unmatched to any gene: 4. CDR1 MRHNA and CDR2 SNTAGT come from the germline V gene. The length of the CDR3 is 15 residues.

A note on this clonotype: A much larger clone differs by one base, so this may be a read error. The V and J genes are TRBV7-9 and TRBJ2-7; 9 bases agree with TRBD2. The ends lost 1 base at V and 8 bases at J; junction bases unmatched: 3. From germline, CDR1 is SEHNR and CDR2 FQNEAQ (reference sequence). The CDR3 sequence is 13 residues long. CDR3 residues: CASSLGTSAKQYF. Here the CDR3 DNA reads TGTGCCAGCAGCTTAGGGACTAGCGCCAAGCAGTACTTC.

Concerning this clonotype: It is unclear where the CDR3 begins or ends on the DNA, so no DNA is shown, and the CDR3 is as TCRdb lists it. The chain links TRBV6-5 to TRBJ2-5; the listed D gene, TRBD1, was not tested against the DNA. A total of 24 residues make up the CDR3, ends included. Per the germline V gene, CDR1 is MNHEY and CDR2 is SVGAGI. The CDR3 loop is CASSQRQGGHSNEKLFFGSGTQYF.

This sequence joins TRBV5-4 and TRBJ2-7, with TRBD1 identical over 12 bases. Germline V CDR1 and CDR2: SGHNT, YYREEE (reference sequence). The length of the CDR3 is 14 residues. Losses at the gene ends were 6 bases for V and 2 bases for J; bases not matched to a gene: 3. The CDR3 here is CASTGTGGPYEQYF. In DNA, the CDR3 is TGTGCCAGCACCGGGACAGGGGGCCCCTACGAGCAGTACTTC.

The rearrangement links TRBV9 to TRBJ2-7; perhaps TRBD1 as D (5 bases). Germline CDR1 is SGDLS and CDR2 is YYNGEE. This CDR3 has 15 residues. Trimming removed 0 bases at V and 8 bases at J, with 18 bases between. CDR3 residues: CASSVEGHNQPQQYF. The CDR3 nucleotides read TGTGCCAGCAGCGTAGAGGGGCACAATCAGCCCCAGCAGTACTTC.

This clonotype has just a few counts. The gene calls are TRBV6-5 and TRBJ2-7; no definite D call. The CDR3 is made up of 12 amino acids. Trimming removed 3 bases from V and 5 bases from J, with 8 bases in between. The germline CDR1 and CDR2 sequences are MNHEY and SVGAGI. CDR3 in amino acids: CASSYLNDEQYF. The CDR3 bases are TGTGCCAGCAGTTATCTAAACGACGAGCAGTACTTC.

This clonotype was observed once. The chain couples TRBV20-1 to TRBJ1-1; D call uncertain. CDR1 and CDR2 from the germline V gene are DFQATT and SNEGSKA (reference sequence). The CDR3 covers 14 residues. Trimming shortened V by 3 bases and J by 2 bases, and 13 bases separated the two germline ends. The CDR3 DNA reads TGCAGTGCTAGTGGGTCCTATCCAAACACTGAAGCTTTCTTT. This sequence encodes CSASGSYPNTEAFF.

The J gene is TRBJ2-6, the V gene TRBV6-6, with D tentatively TRBD1 (5 bases). V gave up 5 bases and J gave up 13 bases, with 6 bases separating them. Germline V CDR1 and CDR2: MNHNY, SVGAGI (reference sequence). The CDR3 has 10 residues. The CDR3 loop is CASSRTVLTF. CDR3 DNA sequence: TGTGCCAGCAGTCGGACAGTCCTGACTTTC.

This clonotype was found many times. The chain joins TRBV5-1 to TRBJ2-2; 8 bases are a match to TRBD2. Germline values: CDR1 SGHRS, CDR2 YFSETQ. The CDR3 length is 16 residues. The J segment lost 2 bases and the V segment lost 0 bases, leaving 3 bases of the junction unmatched. The CDR3 reads CASSLGLASNTGELFF. The CDR3 region has the DNA TGCGCCAGCAGCTTGGGACTAGCGAGTAACACCGGGGAGCTGTTTTTT.

The chain joins TRBV29-1 to TRBJ2-7, with 12 positions matching TRBD2. The ends lost 7 bases at V and 4 bases at J; junction bases unmatched: 2. There are 12 residues in the CDR3. Per the germline V gene, CDR1 is SQVTM and CDR2 is ANQGSEA. The DNA of the CDR3 is TGCAGCGGTGGACTAGCGGGGTACGAGCAGTACTTC. It encodes CSGGLAGYEQYF.